The 20 T cell receptor beta chains given below trace back to one sample, sequenced in a study of metastatic and nonmetastatic thyroid tumors. No patient had received any treatment before thyroid surgery. With MiXCR, TCRdb reprocessed the PCR reads. This table has 30,000 to 40,000 clones, approximately 13% appearing once. The specimen was blood. These receptors were collected from a female donor with papillary thyroid cancer or a benign thyroid nodule (not recorded which). Some clones in this sample may be carry-over from other donors' samples.

Comments on this clone: A read error may explain this, as a much larger clone is one base away. The DNA of the CDR3 is TGCAGTGCCTATCGACTAGCGGTGGGGGAGACCCAGTACTTC. Translated, it gives CSAYRLAVGETQYF. The V gene is TRBV20-1, the J gene TRBJ2-5; 9 bases match TRBD2. The CDR3 has 14 amino acids. The V gene's germline CDR1 is DFQATT and CDR2 SNEGSKA (reference sequence). V shed 6 bases and J 5 bases; nucleotides not matched to a gene: 10.

This clone was seen repeatedly, ten times or more. The chain couples TRBV3-1 to TRBJ2-1; a weak D match, TRBD2 (6 bases). This CDR3 comprises 15 residues. CDR1 is LGHDT, CDR2 YNNKEL, per germline (reference sequence). V was pared by 0 bases and J by 4 bases, with 10 bases between. The CDR3 bases are TGTGCCAGCAGCCAAGATAGCGGCGGTTACAATGAGCAGTTCTTC. This encodes CASSQDSGGYNEQFF.

This clone was seen repeatedly, ten times or more. The identical CDR3 is also encoded by other nucleotide sequences in the sample. The J gene is TRBJ2-5, the V gene TRBV25-1; D gene unclear. The CDR3 loop spans 11 amino acids. Trimming shortened V by 3 bases and J by 5 bases, and 4 bases separated the two germline ends. The V gene's germline CDR1 is MGHDK and CDR2 SYGVNS. In DNA, the CDR3 is TGTGCCAGCAGTGAGATCGAGACCCAGTACTTC. Residues: CASSEIETQYF.

This clone was counted many times. The chain links TRBV7-2 to TRBJ2-6; tentative D call: TRBD1 (8 bases). CDR3 length equals 15 residues. The V gene's germline CDR1 is SGHTA and CDR2 FQGNSA. The V and J ends lost 6 bases and 4 bases respectively, with 13 bases between them. CDR3 nucleotide sequence: TGTGCCAGCAGGAGCGGGACAGGAGGGGCCAACGTCCTGACTTTC. Its translation: CASRSGTGGANVLTF.

This clone occurred many times. This chain connects TRBV2 to TRBJ2-5; 13 bases line up with TRBD2. This CDR3 is built from 17 residues. V lost 1 base to trimming and J lost 5 bases; unmatched junction nucleotides: 7. The germline CDR1 and CDR2 sequences are SNHLY and FYNNEI. The chain's CDR3 is CASSEGTSGRRWETQYF. CDR3 bases: TGTGCCAGCAGTGAAGGGACTAGCGGGAGAAGGTGGGAGACCCAGTACTTC.

This clone was recorded at least ten times. The chain employs TRBV27 and TRBJ1-1; weak D call: TRBD1 (5 bases). V lost 8 bases and J lost 1, with 20 bases in between. Germline lookup yields CDR1 MNHEY and CDR2 SMNVEV (reference sequence). The CDR3 sequence is 16 residues long. CDR3 protein: CASGSLGQEWNTEAFF. The CDR3 DNA is TGTGCCAGCGGATCCTTGGGGCAGGAGTGGAACACTGAAGCTTTCTTT.

This clone was counted many times. The gene calls are TRBV11-2 and TRBJ2-3; D may be TRBD2 (5 bases). V lost 0 bases and J 7 bases, leaving 14 bases between the germline ends. Per the germline V gene, CDR1 is SGHAT and CDR2 is FQNNGV. The CDR3 totals 15 residues. CDR3 nucleotide sequence: TGTGCCAGCAGCTTAGATGGGGTTCGACTAAATACGCAGTATTTT. Its protein product is CASSLDGVRLNTQYF.

In its sample, this clone ranks as medium-sized. This chain uses TRBV24-1 with TRBJ1-5; the D is unclear. The CDR3 loop spans 15 amino acids. Trimming shortened V by 5 bases and J by 4 bases, and 14 bases separated the two germline ends. Per the germline V gene, CDR1 is KGHDR and CDR2 is SFDVKD. CDR3: CATSVAGDRNQPQHF. Here the CDR3 DNA reads TGTGCCACCAGTGTAGCCGGGGATCGGAATCAGCCCCAGCATTTT.

Of note for this clone: A much more abundant neighbour one base away suggests this may be a read error. Different DNA sequences within this sample yield the same CDR3. The rearrangement uses TRBV4-1 and TRBJ2-7, with D perhaps TRBD1 or TRBD2 (7 bases each). Trimming took off 0 bases at V and 3 bases at J, with 12 bases between the two ends. The germline V gene has CDR1 MGHRA and CDR2 YSYEKL. The CDR3 is 15 amino acids. CDR3 region: CASSQEKRDSYEQYF. The CDR3 coding sequence is TGCGCCAGCAGCCAAGAAAAGCGGGACAGCTACGAGCAGTACTTC.

This clone was seen repeatedly, ten times or more. The chain is built from TRBV5-1 and TRBJ2-2; a weak D match, TRBD2 (5 bases). This CDR3 comprises 16 residues. Germline V gene sequence: CDR1 SGHRS, CDR2 YFSETQ. The V gene lost 1 base and the J gene lost 7 bases, with 17 bases spanning the gap. CDR3 DNA sequence: TGCGCCAGCAGCTTGTCGTCGGGAAAGCTGGTCGGGGAGCTGTTTTTT. This translates into CASSLSSGKLVGELFF.

Notes on this clone: Just one base apart from a much larger clone, this may be a read error. The chain links TRBV3-1 to TRBJ1-2; 7 bases are shared with TRBD1. Germline V gives CDR1 LGHDT, CDR2 YNNKEL (reference sequence). There are 14 residues in the CDR3. V lost 4 bases, J lost 13 bases, and 15 bases stayed unmatched. CDR3 in amino acids: CASSLEWNRGDSTF. Here the CDR3 DNA reads TGTGCCAGCAGCCTAGAATGGAACAGGGGTGATTCCACCTTC. The complete variable domain, with remaining parts taken from reference TRBV3-1 and TRBJ1-2, reads DTAVSQTPKYLVTQMGNDKSIKCEQNLGHDTMYWYKQDSKKFLKIMFSYNNKELIINETVPNRFSPKSPDKAHLNLHINSLELGDSAVYFCASSLEWNRGDSTFGSGTRLTVV.

This clone occurred a few times. It may be a read error: a sequence one base away is much more abundant. This chain uses TRBV5-6 with TRBJ2-3, with D perhaps assigned TRBD1 or TRBD2 (6 bases each). The length of the CDR3 is 15 residues. V lost 7 bases to trimming and J lost 9 bases, with 24 bases between them. Germline values: CDR1 SGHDT, CDR2 YYEEEE. The CDR3 region is CASSQTIGGGRTQYF. Written as DNA, the CDR3 is TGTGCCAGCTCCCAGACTATCGGAGGGGGAAGGACGCAGTATTTT.

This clone has at least ten counts. The chain uses TRBV5-1 and TRBJ1-1; D remains ambiguous. The length of the CDR3 is 13 residues. Trimming removed 0 bases from V and 5 bases from J, with 8 bases in between. CDR1 is SGHRS and CDR2 is YFSETQ in the germline V gene. The CDR3 DNA reads as TGCGCCAGCAGCTTGGAGAAGGGAACTGAAGCTTTCTTT. It specifies CASSLEKGTEAFF.

By share of the sample, this clone is medium-sized. The rearrangement joins TRBV6-1 to TRBJ2-7; weak D call: TRBD2 (6 bases). The CDR3 has 14 residues. Germline CDR1 is MNHNS and CDR2 is SASEGT. V was trimmed by 8 bases and J by 5 bases, leaving 19 bases between them. The CDR3 nucleotides are TGTGCCAGCTTGAGCGGGCTAGCGATACACGAGCAGTACTTC. Translating gives CASLSGLAIHEQYF.

This clone was seen many times. The CDR3 sequence: CAYGLAGTDTQYF. As DNA, the CDR3 is TGTGCCTACGGACTAGCGGGAACAGATACGCAGTATTTT. The chain joins TRBV30 to TRBJ2-3; 12 positions match TRBD2. In germline, CDR1 is GTSNPN, CDR2 SVGIG (reference sequence). Trimming cost V 7 bases and J 3 bases; bases outside gene matches: 2. There are 13 residues in the CDR3.

The genes are TRBV30 and TRBJ1-6; 8 positions agree with TRBD1. V shed 1 base, J shed 5 bases, and the junction held 1 base outside the gene matches. The CDR3 is 14 residues long. From germline, CDR1 is GTSNPN and CDR2 SVGIG (reference sequence). CDR3 region: CAWSGGQDNSPLHF. The CDR3, as DNA: TGTGCCTGGAGTGGGGGACAGGATAATTCACCCCTCCACTTT. Complete variable domain (other parts from reference TRBV30 and TRBJ1-6): SQTIHQWPATLVQPVGSPLSLECTVEGTSNPNLYWYRQAAGRGLQLLFYSVGIGQISSEVPQNLSASRPQDRQFILSSKKLLLSDSGFYLCAWSGGQDNSPLHFGNGTRLTVT.

The chain joins TRBV5-1 to TRBJ2-1, with 10 bases matching TRBD2. Germline V gene lookup returns CDR1 SGHRS and CDR2 YFSETQ. This CDR3 has 16 amino acids. V gave up 4 bases and J gave up 3 bases; unmatched junction bases: 7. The CDR3 nucleotides are TGCGCCAGCAGCCGGGATCTAGCGGGGGACTACAATGAGCAGTTCTTC. It translates to CASSRDLAGDYNEQFF. The full variable domain, with the rest looked up from reference TRBV5-1 and TRBJ2-1, is KAGVTQTPRYLIKTRGQQVTLSCSPISGHRSVSWYQQTPGQGLQFLFEYFSETQRNKGNFPGRFSGRQFSNSRSEMNVSTLELGDSALYLCASSRDLAGDYNEQFFGPGTRLTVL.

In regard to this clone: Since a much larger clone is just one base distant, this may be a read error. V usage is TRBV12-5 and J usage is TRBJ2-5, with D uncertain. The CDR3 has 10 residues. Germline V lookup: CDR1 LGHNT, CDR2 FRNRAP. The CDR3: CASGEDTQYF. CDR3 sequence (DNA): TGTGCTAGTGGGGAAGATACCCAGTACTTC. Full variable domain (remainder filled in from reference TRBV12-5 and TRBJ2-5): DARVTQTPRHKVTEMGQEVTMRCQPILGHNTVFWYRQTMMQGLELLAYFRNRAPLDDSGMPKDRFSAEMPDATLATLKIQPSEPRDSAVYFCASGEDTQYFGPGTRLLVL.

This clone was found a few times. A junction boundary mismatches the germline segment, possibly from a read error. The V and J genes are TRBV18 and TRBJ2-1; 9 bases map to TRBD2. This CDR3 has 14 residues. Germline V lookup: CDR1 KGHSH, CDR2 LQKENI. The CDR3 protein is CASPPVPSGTEQFF. In nucleotides, the CDR3 is TGTGCCAGCCCACCAGTCCCTAGCGGGACAGAGCAGTTCTTC.

A word on this clone: Mismatch with germline at one junction end may stem from a read error. This chain connects TRBV30 to TRBJ2-2, with 10 positions matching TRBD2. Germline V gene lookup returns CDR1 GTSNPN and CDR2 SVGIG (reference sequence). The CDR3 consists of 14 residues. The CDR3 nucleotides are TGTGCTCTTCTAGCGGGAGTCGAGACCGGGGAGCCGTCTTTT. The encoded protein is CALLAGVETGEPSF.